This T cell receptor (beta chain) comes out of a study of human T cells and chemical hapten exposure. Trimming removed 2 bases from V and 2 bases from J; junction bases left unmatched: 3. This CDR3 has 15 amino acids. CDR1 is SEHNR and CDR2 is FQNEAQ in the germline V gene (reference sequence). General study results and limits: As the donors had alopecia, their immune response may differ from healthy people's.

The sample holds a few counts of this clonotype. Its target is not known. The time point: patch test 1, 2 weeks after DPC sensitization. As for treatment: therapeutic diphenylcyclopropenone sensitization with weekly scalp DPC. RNA extraction used unfractionated whole blood as the source of total RNA. Participating donors were patients with alopecia, aged 18 to 70 years, considered appropriate candidates for DPC. Original data processing: Sample TCR counts, which ranged from roughly 20,000 to 750,000, had a median of roughly 100,000. MiXCR, applied by TCRdb to the RACE reads, yields one record per CDR3 protein. TCRdb, not the authors, supplied the V and J calls. The table shows about 34,000 distinct CDR3 sequences, with around 6.4% occurring only once.

The origin of this receptor is a woman aged 25 to 45 with alopecia areata. Some clones in this sample may be carry-over from other donors' samples. The source was whole blood, collected in connection with sensitization to the hapten diphenylcyclopropenone (DPC). This chain links TRBV7-9 with TRBJ2-1, with TRBD1 identical over 7 bases. In nucleotides, the CDR3 is TGTGCCAGCAGCTTAACAGGGGTGACCTACAATGAGCAGTTCTTC. Translating gives CASSLTGVTYNEQFF.